This TCR beta chain was recorded in a study of cytomegalovirus exposure and HLA in healthy donors. Study-wide results and limits: No immune exposure information besides CMV serostatus was available.

On this clone: The antigen remains unidentified.

The germline V gene has CDR1 PRHDT and CDR2 FYEKMQ (reference sequence). The CDR3 spans 15 residues. V shed 6 bases and J 9 bases; nucleotides not matched to a gene: 12. The PCR had 60 Vbeta and 13 Jbeta primers. Sequencing was performed with immunoSEQ multiplex PCR; in TCRdb, only in-frame clones are kept and a portion is missing. The data show over 200,000 clones, over 60% seen once. This sequence was found in a male donor in good health and CMV-seronegative. Material: PBMCs. The chain carries TRBV13 and TRBJ2-1, with 9 bases that match TRBD1. The CDR3 loop is CASSSRQGGNSEQFF. In DNA form, the CDR3 reads TGTGCCAGCAGTTCACGACAGGGGGGAAACTCTGAGCAGTTCTTC.